The entry that follows covers one TCR beta chain sequence. Its antigen is unknown. These data originate in a study of tumor-infiltrating lymphocytes in localized non-small cell lung cancer. As for the study in general: From each patient, both tumor and uninvolved lung, non-adjacent to tumor, were sampled. Study-wide points: T-cell fraction did not differ between immunotypes IM1 and IM2. Technical variation could not be separated from intratumor heterogeneity here. Higher tumor T cell infiltration than in uninvolved lung was supported by TCRbeta sequencing.

The germline CDR1 and CDR2 sequences are MNHNY and SVGAGI (reference sequence). This CDR3 is built from 14 residues. Trimming shortened V by 4 bases and J by 3 bases, and 10 bases separated the two germline ends. Only in-frame clones appear in the TCRdb table, and some are missing; sequencing was by immunoSEQ multiplex PCR. The repertoire consists of 15,000 or so clones, with approximately 83% occurring once and the leading ten covering about 4%. This receptor was identified in a human donor with non-small cell lung cancer. What was sequenced was uninvolved lung tissue not adjacent to the tumor. The chain combines TRBV6-6 with TRBJ1-5; no clear D gene. CDR3 nucleotides: TGTGCCAGCAGTTTGGACGGCCCCAATCAGCCCCAGCATTTT. It yields the protein CASSLDGPNQPQHF.